This TCR beta chain emerged from a study of T cells in Graves' hyperthyroidism and ophthalmopathy. Looking at the study overall: Before treatment of any kind, peripheral blood was taken at initial diagnosis.

The ends were cut back, 8 bases at V and 2 bases at J, with 19 bases in the middle. This CDR3 has 15 residues. Germline CDR1 reads MDHEN; CDR2 reads SYDVKM. The TCR beta CDR3 regions underwent amplification using RNA transcripts as the source. The HTBI primer set drove a first-round RT-PCR of the TCR CDR3. TCRdb recomputed calls from the multiplex PCR reads with MiXCR, one row per CDR3 protein. The table shows under 650,000 distinct CDR3 sequences, with roughly 17% occurring only once. Study results and caveats: Stable hyperthyroidism was separated from ophthalmopathy by a model based on 13 V-J features.

Patients aged 18 to 65 had newly diagnosed hyperthyroidism of under 2 months' duration. Together with thyroid ultrasound, orbital computed tomography, serum thyroxine and TRAb, clinical symptoms were used for diagnoses. Ten or more counts support this clonotype. Antigen unknown. The sample was blood. The sequence was collected from a woman in her thirties with Graves' hyperthyroidism. V and J are TRBV28 and TRBJ2-7; tentatively, D is TRBD1 (6 bases). The CDR3 coding sequence is TGTGCCAGCGGCACCCATCGGACAGTCCCCTACGAGCAGTACTTC. This gives the protein CASGTHRTVPYEQYF.